This is a list of T cell receptor beta chains from one sample in a study of cytomegalovirus exposure and HLA in healthy donors. TCRdb keeps only in-frame clones here, not all; method: immunoSEQ multiplex PCR. The sample yields roughly 190,000 clones, roughly 83% seen once. The sequenced sample consisted of PBMCs. The receptors originated from a woman aged 50 to 60 in good health and CMV-seronegative. Both conserved end residues are part of each CDR3. Each record gives: V gene, CDR3 protein.

V gene: TRBV25-1; CDR3 protein: CASSTRQGWYGYTF
V gene: TRBV5-1; CDR3 protein: CASRLGQGEAFF
V gene: TRBV5-1; CDR3 protein: CASSFRDRAGEQFF
V gene: TRBV2; CDR3 protein: CASSAGQGARQPQHF
V gene: TRBV6-5; CDR3 protein: CASMRRPGTTGYTF
V gene: TRBV5-1; CDR3 protein: CASSLGDRGQEKLFF
V gene: TRBV27; CDR3 protein: CASSAGDNYNSPLHF
V gene: TRBV6-5; CDR3 protein: CASSYWASGSTDTQYF
V gene: TRBV28; CDR3 protein: CVSSLDDRGRGEAFF
V gene: TRBV9; CDR3 protein: CASSSTSGPYNEQFF
V gene: TRBV28; CDR3 protein: CASSLNTGTGGNEQYF
V gene: TRBV29-1; CDR3 protein: CSGGDRDGYTF
V gene: TRBV28; CDR3 protein: CASTNIGTGSGYTF
V gene: TRBV7-3; CDR3 protein: CASSLQDAGELFF
V gene: TRBV15; CDR3 protein: CATSRGQGPYNYGYTF
V gene: TRBV4-2; CDR3 protein: CASSPFLGDTSNYGYTF
V gene: TRBV7-3; CDR3 protein: CASSLTWASGDTGELFF
V gene: TRBV6-5; CDR3 protein: CASRMGTLNTEAFF
V gene: TRBV7-6; CDR3 protein: CASSRTSGTFNEQFF
V gene: TRBV28; CDR3 protein: CASSLSGPGYEQYF
V gene: TRBV6-5; CDR3 protein: CASSDRGRTEAFF
V gene: TRBV4-1; CDR3 protein: CASSQRFGTSGRVDEQFF
V gene: TRBV11-2; CDR3 protein: CASSLDLRTDTQYF
V gene: TRBV7-9; CDR3 protein: CASSLDLGGYGDQPQHF
V gene: TRBV6-5; CDR3 protein: CASRSQVYEQYF
V gene: TRBV5-1; CDR3 protein: CASSLPRGTSAETQYF
V gene: TRBV19; CDR3 protein: CASSIGDRNTEAFF
V gene: TRBV5-6; CDR3 protein: CASSFHGGLGYGYTF
V gene: TRBV13; CDR3 protein: CASSFRVAGANVLTF
V gene: TRBV19; CDR3 protein: CASSRQGMREKLFF
V gene: TRBV5-1; CDR3 protein: CASSLAGQVSKLFF
V gene: TRBV11-3; CDR3 protein: CASSLYAGNTGELFF
V gene: TRBV9; CDR3 protein: CASSVSVARGNTGELFF
V gene: TRBV18; CDR3 protein: CASSRDYSYEQYF
V gene: TRBV6-5; CDR3 protein: CASSYSTGRNTEAFF
V gene: TRBV15; CDR3 protein: CATSREKGQGFEQYF
V gene: TRBV29-1; CDR3 protein: CSALPVEDDYGYTF
V gene: TRBV5-1; CDR3 protein: CASSWGEETQYF
V gene: TRBV13; CDR3 protein: CASSRGQITYEQYF
V gene: TRBV5-1; CDR3 protein: CASSLAGGRSEQFF
V gene: TRBV9; CDR3 protein: CASSVWAGSTDTQYF
V gene: TRBV10-3; CDR3 protein: CAISDLPGQGISYEQYF
V gene: TRBV11-2; CDR3 protein: CASSAGLETQYF
V gene: TRBV5-4; CDR3 protein: CASSLRSYREETQYF
V gene: TRBV27; CDR3 protein: CASSLGAGTSRETQYF
V gene: TRBV5-4; CDR3 protein: CASNPGGVGYGYTF
V gene: TRBV29-1; CDR3 protein: CSVTGSSYEQYF
V gene: TRBV14; CDR3 protein: CASSSSTVEAFF
V gene: TRBV25-1; CDR3 protein: CASSRGLYNSPLHF
V gene: TRBV9; CDR3 protein: CASNPGESSYNEQFF
V gene: TRBV28; CDR3 protein: CASSIRGRNYGYTF
V gene: TRBV7-3; CDR3 protein: CASSLTGQGNTEAFF
V gene: TRBV9; CDR3 protein: CASSVDGRPNQPQHF
V gene: TRBV2; CDR3 protein: CASRRASGSYTQYF
V gene: TRBV9; CDR3 protein: CASSPSAGGYYEQYF
V gene: TRBV10-3; CDR3 protein: CAISEYQAASSYNEQFF
V gene: TRBV11-2; CDR3 protein: CASSSPGLPYEQFF
V gene: TRBV2; CDR3 protein: CASRTEWRGAPRETQYF